This passage covers 31 T cell receptor beta chains from one sample sequenced in a study of cytomegalovirus exposure and HLA in healthy donors listed by TCRdb under 2017. Libraries were made using the immunoSEQ multiplex PCR assay. For the multiplex PCR, a mixture combining 60 forward primers for TCR Vbeta segments and 13 reverse primers for TCR Jbeta segments was used. Imported from immuneACCESS, the table was reduced by TCRdb to in-frame sequences with V and J called. These copies leave out some clones; in studies compared against another copy, an unresolved V gene accounts for under half, and the cause of the remainder is not known. Across this sample there are roughly 120,000 clones, with more than 75% seen only once. The top ten constitute 3.6% of the sample. The sequenced material came from PBMCs. The receptor source for this set is a man aged 40-49 years in good health and CMV-seronegative.

The chain employs TRBV6-5 and TRBJ1-1, with D perhaps matching TRBD1 (6 bases). The CDR3 sequence is 13 residues long. The germline V and J ends were trimmed by 8 bases and 5 bases, with 15 bases remaining between them. Germline V gene lookup returns CDR1 MNHEY and CDR2 SVGAGI. CDR3 coding DNA: TGTGCCAGCTGGGGACAAGTTTATACTGAAGCTTTCTTT. This sequence encodes CASWGQVYTEAFF.

This clone was picked up one time. CDR3 sequence reads: CASSPLAGSSYNEQFF. In nucleotides, the CDR3 is TGTGCCAGCTCACCACTTGCAGGTAGCTCCTACAATGAGCAGTTCTTC. The chain uses TRBV18 and TRBJ2-1; D gene ambiguous. The CDR3 loop spans 16 amino acids. Germline V gene data show CDR1 as KGHSH and CDR2 as LQKENI. Trimming removed 1 base at V and 0 bases at J, with 10 bases between.

The chain uses TRBV7-2 and TRBJ2-1, with unresolved D. Germline values: CDR1 SGHTA, CDR2 FQGNSA. Between the trimmed V and J ends, which lost 5 bases and 8 bases, there was a span of 16 bases. The CDR3 runs 14 residues. This CDR3 reads CASSPNPIVDEQFF. CDR3 DNA sequence: TGTGCCAGCAGCCCTAATCCGATTGTCGATGAGCAGTTCTTC.

The chain links TRBV15 to TRBJ1-5, with D perhaps TRBD1 (6 bases). In germline, CDR1 is LNHNV, CDR2 YYDKDF (reference sequence). V was clipped by 3 bases and J by 6 bases, with 9 bases between them. The CDR3 length is 13 residues. Here the CDR3 reads CATSRGGGQPQHF. The CDR3 coding sequence is TGTGCCACCAGCAGGGGAGGGGGTCAGCCCCAGCATTTT.

This clone was detected a few times. In DNA, the CDR3 is TGTGCCACCAGCAGAGGAACGGGAGTGTCCCTCTCTGGGGCCAACGTCCTGACTTTC. Protein: CATSRGTGVSLSGANVLTF. The chain joins TRBV15 to TRBJ2-6, with D perhaps TRBD2 (6 bases). The ends were cut back, 1 base at V and 0 bases at J, with 16 bases in the middle. The CDR3 is made up of 19 amino acids. CDR1 LNHNV and CDR2 YYDKDF come from the germline V gene (reference sequence). The full variable domain, completed using reference TRBV15 and TRBJ2-6, is DAMVIQNPRYQVTQFGKPVTLSCSQTLNHNVMYWYQQKSSQAPKLLFHYYDKDFNNEADTPDNFQSRRPNTSFCFLDIRSPGLGDTAMYLCATSRGTGVSLSGANVLTFGAGSRLTVL.

This rearrangement joins TRBV11-2 to TRBJ2-2, with 9 bases fitting TRBD1. Losses at the gene ends were 6 bases for V and 1 base for J; bases not matched to a gene: 0. There are 14 residues in the CDR3. The V gene's germline CDR1 is SGHAT and CDR2 FQNNGV. The CDR3 coding sequence is TGTGCCAGCAGGACAGGGGGGAACACCGGGGAGCTGTTTTTT. Translating gives CASRTGGNTGELFF.

The chain combines TRBV19 with TRBJ1-6; D might be TRBD1 (6 bases). This CDR3 is built from 14 residues. Germline loops: CDR1 LNHDA, CDR2 SQIVND (reference sequence). With 7 bases removed from V and 6 bases from J, the gap between germline ends came to 13 bases. Here the CDR3 reads CASTLTGSNSPLHF. The CDR3 DNA reads TGTGCCAGTACCCTAACAGGGAGTAATTCACCCCTCCACTTT.

The gene calls are TRBV7-9 and TRBJ1-3; D is unresolved. The CDR3 consists of 16 residues. The V gene lost 5 bases and the J gene lost 0 bases, with 14 bases spanning the gap. Per germline, CDR1 SEHNR and CDR2 FQNEAQ (reference sequence). Here the CDR3 reads CASSRLVVRSGNTIYF. The CDR3 DNA sequence: TGTGCCAGCAGCCGTTTAGTGGTACGCTCTGGAAACACCATATATTTT. The variable domain in full, completed from reference TRBV7-9 and TRBJ1-3, reads DTGVSQNPRHKITKRGQNVTFRCDPISEHNRLYWYRQTLGQGPEFLTYFQNEAQLEKSRLLSDRFSAERPKGSFSTLEIQRTEQGDSAMYLCASSRLVVRSGNTIYFGEGSWLTVV.

There are a few counts of this clone. The chain employs TRBV27 and TRBJ2-5, with 7 positions matching TRBD2. The V segment lost 6 bases and the J segment 4 bases; nucleotides outside the gene matches: 5. The CDR3 is made up of 13 amino acids. CDR1 and CDR2 (germline): MNHEY, SMNVEV (reference sequence). This chain's CDR3 is CASSRTRGETQYF. In nucleotides, the CDR3 is TGTGCCAGCAGCCGGACTAGAGGAGAGACCCAGTACTTC.

This chain links TRBV30 with TRBJ2-1, with 7 bases lining up with TRBD2. Germline values: CDR1 GTSNPN, CDR2 SVGIG (reference sequence). The CDR3 contains 15 residues. Germline trimming cut 0 bases from V and 9 bases from J; bases unmatched to any gene: 11. Here the CDR3 reads CAWSVPGGTLSEQFF. CDR3 bases: TGTGCCTGGAGTGTCCCGGGGGGTACCCTCAGTGAGCAGTTCTTC.

The CDR3 DNA sequence: TGCGCCAGCAGCCGCGTTGCCGGACAGGGGGATGGCTACACCTTC. Protein sequence: CASSRVAGQGDGYTF. This chain links TRBV4-3 with TRBJ1-2; 10 bases align to TRBD1. V gave up 4 bases and J gave up 6 bases; unmatched junction bases: 8. The CDR3 loop spans 15 amino acids. Germline assignment: CDR1 LGHNA and CDR2 YSLEER.

The rearrangement joins TRBV4-3 to TRBJ2-2; D is uncertain. The CDR3 is 15 residues long. Trimming pared 0 bases from V and 7 bases from J, leaving 12 bases between. Per the germline V gene, CDR1 is LGHNA and CDR2 is YSLEER. The CDR3 protein is CASSQEGLTGGELFF. In DNA, the CDR3 is TGCGCCAGCAGCCAAGAGGGTCTAACGGGCGGGGAGCTGTTTTTT.

The chain couples TRBV7-3 to TRBJ2-5; no firm D call. CDR3 length: 13 amino acids. V dropped 1 base and J dropped 5 bases, with 8 bases sitting between them. Germline-derived CDR1 and CDR2 are SGHTA and FQGTGA. CDR3 loop: CASSLSREETQYF. CDR3 DNA: TGTGCCAGCAGCTTAAGTCGTGAGGAGACCCAGTACTTC.

Only a few counts were recorded for this clone. The CDR3 loop is CASSLRGEQYF. CDR3 nucleotides: TGTGCCAGCAGTTTACGGGGCGAGCAGTACTTC. V and J are TRBV2 and TRBJ2-7; a possible D gene is TRBD2 (5 bases). V was pared by 5 bases and J by 6 bases, with 8 bases between. Germline lookup yields CDR1 SNHLY and CDR2 FYNNEI. The CDR3 sequence is 11 residues long.

This sequence joins TRBV5-1 and TRBJ2-7, with TRBD1 as a possible D gene (5 bases). Deletions cut 2 bases from V and 6 bases from J, with 12 bases between. This CDR3 region has 13 residues. The germline CDR1 and CDR2 sequences are SGHRS and YFSETQ. This CDR3 is CASSLVRQGEQYF. As DNA, the CDR3 is TGCGCCAGCAGCTTAGTACGCCAGGGCGAGCAGTACTTC.

In DNA form, the CDR3 reads TGTGCCAGCAGCCAGGGGGGAATCCAAGAGACCCAGTACTTC. Protein sequence: CASSQGGIQETQYF. This chain joins TRBV6-1 and TRBJ2-5; D is perhaps TRBD1 (7 bases). V was clipped by 6 bases and J by 1 base, with 12 bases between them. The CDR3 sequence is 14 residues long. Germline V gene lookup returns CDR1 MNHNS and CDR2 SASEGT.

CDR3 DNA: TGTGCCAGCAGTTTTTTCGGCAGGGATGGAGAGACCCAGTACTTC. Amino acid sequence: CASSFFGRDGETQYF. The chain couples TRBV28 to TRBJ2-5, with a tentative D call TRBD1 (5 bases). The CDR3 has 15 residues. V was cut by 3 bases and J by 4 bases, with 15 bases left in between. Germline loops: CDR1 MDHEN, CDR2 SYDVKM.

The rearrangement uses TRBV19 and TRBJ1-1; D gene unclear. Germline assignment: CDR1 LNHDA and CDR2 SQIVND (reference sequence). The germline V and J ends were trimmed by 8 bases and 1 base, with 14 bases remaining between them. This CDR3 contains 14 residues. The CDR3 bases are TGTGCCAGTGCCTCTAGAGGTCCGAACACTGAAGCTTTCTTT. Protein sequence: CASASRGPNTEAFF.

This clone appeared a few times. This chain connects TRBV4-1 to TRBJ1-6, with 7 bases aligning to TRBD1. Germline assignment: CDR1 MGHRA and CDR2 YSYEKL. With V trimmed by 3 bases and J by 9 bases, 11 bases remained unmatched. The CDR3 has 16 residues. DNA of the CDR3: TGCGCCAGCAGCCACCTACCGGGACAGTCAAGTTCACCCCTCCACTTT. Its translation is CASSHLPGQSSSPLHF.

The chain is built from TRBV5-1 and TRBJ2-2, with D unclear. The CDR3 contains 16 residues. The germline V and J ends were trimmed by 4 bases and 6 bases, with 19 bases remaining between them. Per germline, CDR1 SGHRS and CDR2 YFSETQ. The CDR3 sequence is CASSHLSSAGSGELFF. The CDR3 DNA follows: TGCGCCAGCAGCCATCTTAGTTCGGCCGGGTCCGGGGAGCTGTTTTTT.

The chain links TRBV19 to TRBJ2-6; D possibly corresponds to TRBD1 (5 bases). Germline lookup yields CDR1 LNHDA and CDR2 SQIVND (reference sequence). The CDR3 extends over 14 amino acids. V shed 6 bases and J shed 4 bases, with 10 bases lying between them. The CDR3 DNA sequence: TGTGCCAGTAGCCAGGGAAGAGGGGCCAACGTCCTGACTTTC. Protein sequence: CASSQGRGANVLTF.

A remark on this clone: The junction departs from germline at one end; a sequencing error may be responsible. The chain recombines TRBV25-1 with TRBJ2-4; D is unresolved. The germline V gene encodes CDR1 MGHDK and CDR2 SYGVNS. This CDR3 is built from 12 residues. The DNA for the CDR3 is TGTGCCAGCAGCTCTCCGTTGTCCCCCCCAGTTTTC. This translates into CASSSPLSPPVF.

The rearrangement joins TRBV28 to TRBJ2-7; D is ambiguous. The CDR3 is 13 amino acids. V gave up 3 bases and J gave up 6 bases, with 12 bases separating them. Germline lookup yields CDR1 MDHEN and CDR2 SYDVKM. CDR3 sequence (DNA): TGTGCCAGCAGTTTCGGTGCCCTCTCCGAGCAGTACTTC. Amino acids: CASSFGALSEQYF.

V gene TRBV10-3 combines with J gene TRBJ2-3, with TRBD1 identical over 9 bases. The junction had 5 bases not matched to a gene; V was cut back by 6 bases and J by 4 bases. The V gene's germline CDR1 is ENHRY and CDR2 SYGVKD. The CDR3 is 14 amino acids. Here the CDR3 reads CAIRSGQGPDTQYF. The CDR3, as DNA: TGTGCCATCAGATCGGGACAGGGACCAGATACGCAGTATTTT.

The CDR3, as DNA: TGTGCCACCGGTAACAGGGTGTACACTGAAGCTTTCTTT. Amino acid sequence: CATGNRVYTEAFF. The chain has TRBV15 and TRBJ1-1; D perhaps matches TRBD1 (6 bases). Germline assignment: CDR1 LNHNV and CDR2 YYDKDF (reference sequence). V was pared by 8 bases and J by 3 bases, with 13 bases between. This CDR3 spans 13 amino acids.

V usage is TRBV7-2 and J usage is TRBJ2-1, with 10 bases lining up with TRBD2. The CDR3 length is 13 residues. From germline, CDR1 is SGHTA and CDR2 FQGNSA. J lost 3 bases, V lost 8 bases, and 1 base had no gene match. The CDR3 region is CASVAGGYNEQFF. The CDR3 DNA follows: TGTGCCAGCGTAGCGGGGGGCTACAATGAGCAGTTCTTC.

The V call is TRBV19, the J call TRBJ1-5; TRBD1 is a possible D gene (6 bases). V was trimmed by 3 bases and J by 5 bases, leaving 20 bases between them. The CDR3 loop spans 17 amino acids. Looked up from germline, CDR1 is LNHDA and CDR2 is SQIVND (reference sequence). CDR3 DNA sequence: TGTGCCAGTAGTATGGATATCGCAGGGGAGATTCATCAGCCCCAGCATTTT. Amino acids: CASSMDIAGEIHQPQHF.

This clone turned up a few times. The chain is built from TRBV7-2 and TRBJ2-5, with TRBD1 matching over 12 bases. The J segment lost 5 bases and the V segment lost 5 bases, leaving 9 bases of the junction unmatched. The CDR3 is 16 residues long. CDR1 and CDR2 from the germline V gene are SGHTA and FQGNSA. This CDR3 reads CASSLTGQGARETQYF. The CDR3 nucleotides read TGTGCCAGCAGCCTAACGGGACAGGGGGCTCGTGAGACCCAGTACTTC.

The rearrangement joins TRBV11-2 to TRBJ2-3; D is ambiguous. CDR1 is SGHAT, CDR2 FQNNGV, per germline. This CDR3 is 13 amino acids long. Trimming stripped 3 bases from V and 2 bases from J, with 6 bases between. CDR3 sequence reads: CASSFEDTDTQYF. Written as DNA, the CDR3 is TGTGCCAGCAGCTTTGAGGACACAGATACGCAGTATTTT.

This clone has a handful of counts. J is TRBJ1-2 and V is TRBV9; tentatively, D is TRBD1 (6 bases). CDR1 and CDR2 from the germline V gene are SGDLS and YYNGEE. Trimming took 0 bases from V and 5 from J, leaving 14 bases between them. The CDR3 runs 15 residues. CDR3 protein: CASSVEHRATYGYTF. The CDR3 DNA follows: TGTGCCAGCAGCGTAGAACACAGGGCAACATATGGCTACACCTTC.

The rearrangement uses TRBV7-9 and TRBJ1-4, with 7 bases lining up with TRBD1. Germline values: CDR1 SEHNR, CDR2 FQNEAQ (reference sequence). The CDR3 sequence is 16 residues long. Trimming at V came to 5 bases and at J to 7 bases, leaving 13 bases not matched to a gene. The CDR3 DNA reads as TGTGCCAGCAGCGTAGGGGGCAGGGCGTCGACTGAAAAACTGTTTTTT. Its translation: CASSVGGRASTEKLFF. Drawing the rest from reference TRBV7-9 and TRBJ1-4, the complete variable domain is DTGVSQNPRHKITKRGQNVTFRCDPISEHNRLYWYRQTLGQGPEFLTYFQNEAQLEKSRLLSDRFSAERPKGSFSTLEIQRTEQGDSAMYLCASSVGGRASTEKLFFGSGTQLSVL.